What follows are 10 T cell receptor beta chains derived from one specimen sequenced in a study of blood T cell repertoires in COVID-19. TCRdb keeps only in-frame clones here, not all; method: immunoSEQ multiplex PCR. This sample has 390,000 or so clones, with around 86% found just once. Sequencing was performed on PBMCs or T cells enriched from blood (not recorded which). Source of these receptors: a woman aged 45-65 years who had recovered from COVID-19.

The chain links TRBV2 to TRBJ2-3; 10 bases align to TRBD2. The V and J ends lost 2 bases and 11 bases, in that order; junction bases with no gene match: 10. The CDR3 covers 15 residues. CDR1 is SNHLY and CDR2 is FYNNEI in the germline V gene. The CDR3 region has the DNA TGTGCCAGCAGTGAATTGGTAGCGGGGGGCCGGATGCAGTATTTT. This encodes CASSELVAGGRMQYF.

V gene TRBV19 combines with J gene TRBJ1-2; no firm D call. Germline V gene data show CDR1 as LNHDA and CDR2 as SQIVND (reference sequence). The V gene lost 3 bases and the J gene lost 6 bases, with 11 bases spanning the gap. The CDR3 has 13 amino acids. The CDR3 reads CASSIEVFHGYTF. The CDR3 DNA is TGTGCCAGTAGTATTGAGGTTTTTCATGGCTACACCTTC.

The rearrangement joins TRBV5-4 to TRBJ2-7; 9 bases align to TRBD2. V gave up 1 base and J gave up 2 bases; unmatched junction bases: 4. The germline CDR1 and CDR2 sequences are SGHNT and YYREEE (reference sequence). The CDR3 loop spans 15 amino acids. The CDR3 sequence: CASSLPSGDPYEQYF. The CDR3 DNA sequence: TGTGCCAGCAGCTTGCCTAGCGGGGACCCCTACGAGCAGTACTTC.

The rearrangement joins TRBV29-1 to TRBJ2-5; 8 bases match TRBD1. Per germline, CDR1 SQVTM and CDR2 ANQGSEA. This CDR3 spans 13 amino acids. V dropped 7 bases and J dropped 2; count of bases not matched to a gene: 6. CDR3 bases: TGCAGCGCAGCCGGGACAGGACAAGAGACCCAGTACTTC. Translating gives CSAAGTGQETQYF.

The V call is TRBV6-5, the J call TRBJ2-7; tentative D call: TRBD1 (6 bases). Germline V gene sequence: CDR1 MNHEY, CDR2 SVGAGI. V was clipped by 4 bases and J by 2 bases, with 15 bases between them. The CDR3 loop spans 15 amino acids. The CDR3 DNA reads TGTGCCAGCAGTTTCTTCAGGACAGCAACCTACGAGCAGTACTTC. Encoded protein: CASSFFRTATYEQYF.

This clone was picked up one time. This rearrangement joins TRBV9 to TRBJ1-4, with TRBD1 as a possible D gene (5 bases). Per the germline V gene, CDR1 is SGDLS and CDR2 is YYNGEE. Trimming took 4 bases from V and 8 from J, leaving 18 bases between them. The CDR3 totals 15 residues. The CDR3, as DNA: TGTGCCAGCAGCACCCGGGACGAGGCGGGAGAAAAACTGTTTTTT. Its protein is CASSTRDEAGEKLFF.

This clone was seen a single time. The chain employs TRBV5-4 and TRBJ2-5; 15 nucleotides agree with TRBD2. Germline V CDR1 and CDR2: SGHNT, YYREEE (reference sequence). With 4 bases clipped from V and 4 bases from J, the junction kept 17 bases outside the gene matches. The CDR3 runs 20 residues. Written as DNA, the CDR3 is TGTGCCAGCAGCCCGGTCGGGGGGACTAGCGGGGGGTTGCTCCGAGAGACCCAGTACTTC. This sequence encodes CASSPVGGTSGGLLRETQYF.

This chain connects TRBV5-6 to TRBJ2-1; TRBD2 aligns across 9 bases. Germline CDR1 reads SGHDT; CDR2 reads YYEEEE. V lost 4 bases to trimming and J lost 4 bases; unmatched junction nucleotides: 12. The CDR3 has 17 residues. CDR3 in DNA: TGTGCCAGCAGCCCCGGCTGGGCTAGCGGGGCGTACAATGAGCAGTTCTTC. Encoded protein: CASSPGWASGAYNEQFF. The whole variable domain, remainder taken from reference TRBV5-6 and TRBJ2-1, is DAGVTQSPTHLIKTRGQQVTLRCSPKSGHDTVSWYQQALGQGPQFIFQYYEEEERQRGNFPDRFSGHQFPNYSSELNVNALLLGDSALYLCASSPGWASGAYNEQFFGPGTRLTVL.

The chain links TRBV19 to TRBJ1-1, with 7 positions matching TRBD1. This CDR3 is built from 15 residues. Losses at the gene ends were 9 bases for V and 0 bases for J; bases not matched to a gene: 10. Looked up from germline, CDR1 is LNHDA and CDR2 is SQIVND (reference sequence). The chain's CDR3 is CASRTEDRLNTEAFF. In nucleotides, the CDR3 is TGTGCCAGCCGCACCGAGGACAGGCTGAACACTGAAGCTTTCTTT.

This chain links TRBV2 with TRBJ2-1; TRBD1 aligns across 7 bases. In germline, CDR1 is SNHLY, CDR2 FYNNEI. V lost 8 bases and J lost 3; bases outside the gene matches: 1. The CDR3 length is 12 residues. Here the CDR3 reads CASDRDYNEQFF. For the CDR3, the DNA is TGTGCCAGCGACAGGGACTACAATGAGCAGTTCTTC.